This TCR beta chain was observed in a study of T cell repertoires in cytomegalovirus infection. On the study more broadly: A matching HLA type, together with CMV infection, was signaled by public TCR beta signatures.

Each CDR3 protein is one row after TCRdb ran MiXCR on the reads. There are 450,000 to 600,000 distinct CDR3 sequences in the sample; roughly 43% occur only once, and about 41% lies in the top ten. Looked up from germline, CDR1 is SEHNR and CDR2 is FQNEAQ (reference sequence). This CDR3 comprises 13 residues. Trimming shortened V by 4 bases and J by 0 bases, and 7 bases separated the two germline ends. This clonotype was observed a few times. Antigen specificity is unknown. The starting material was cultured PBMCs, obtained from culture after CMV antigen stimulation. V usage is TRBV7-9 and J usage is TRBJ2-7; no clear D. The source of this sequence is a human donor in good health (CMV status not recorded). Some clones in this sample may be carry-over from other donors' samples. The CDR3 here is CASSSRFSYEQYF. The CDR3 DNA follows: TGTGCCAGCAGCTCTCGGTTCTCCTACGAGCAGTACTTC.